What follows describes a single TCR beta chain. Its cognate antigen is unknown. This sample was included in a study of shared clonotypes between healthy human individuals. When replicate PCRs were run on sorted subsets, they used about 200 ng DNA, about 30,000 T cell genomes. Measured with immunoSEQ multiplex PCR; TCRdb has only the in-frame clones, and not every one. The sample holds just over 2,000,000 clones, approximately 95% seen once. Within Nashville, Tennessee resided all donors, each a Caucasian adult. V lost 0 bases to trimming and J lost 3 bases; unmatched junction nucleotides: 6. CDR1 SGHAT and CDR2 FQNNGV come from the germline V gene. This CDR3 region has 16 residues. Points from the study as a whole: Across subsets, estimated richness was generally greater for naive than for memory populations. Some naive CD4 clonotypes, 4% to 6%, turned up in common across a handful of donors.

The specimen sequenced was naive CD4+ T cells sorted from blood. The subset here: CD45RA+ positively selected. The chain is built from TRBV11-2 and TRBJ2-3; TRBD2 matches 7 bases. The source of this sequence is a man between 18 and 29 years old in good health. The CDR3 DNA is TGTGCCAGCAGCTTAGATCCGGGACTATGGACAGATACGCAGTATTTT. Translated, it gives CASSLDPGLWTDTQYF.